Each of the 25 T cell receptor beta chains below was sequenced from the same sample in a study of T cell repertoires in ileal Crohn's disease. Here immunoSEQ multiplex PCR was the method, and the copy in TCRdb shows in-frame clones only, minus some. Here the sample spans approximately 11,000 clones, around 90% being singletons. Time point of the sample: inflamed ileum from the surgical specimen. The source material was ileal tissue. Every receptor here comes from an adult with Crohn's disease.

This chain connects TRBV4-1 to TRBJ1-5; D unclear. CDR1 is MGHRA and CDR2 is YSYEKL in the germline V gene. This CDR3 has 15 residues. The V end was cut by 4 bases, the J end by 6 bases, with 16 bases between. CDR3 sequence reads: CASSLENEIFQPQHF. The CDR3, as DNA: TGCGCCAGCAGCCTAGAAAATGAAATTTTTCAGCCCCAGCATTTT.

This clone has just one count. This chain links TRBV27 with TRBJ1-2; D is perhaps TRBD1 (5 bases). CDR1 MNHEY and CDR2 SMNVEV come from the germline V gene (reference sequence). V was pared by 4 bases and J by 6 bases, with 21 bases between. This CDR3 has 16 residues. The CDR3 loop reads CASSSSNGQLIHGYTF. The DNA of the CDR3 is TGTGCCAGCAGTTCCTCCAATGGACAATTAATCCATGGCTACACCTTC.

CDR3 loop: CASRRGNSYNEQFF. CDR3 coding DNA: TGTGCCAGCAGAAGGGGCAACTCATACAATGAGCAGTTCTTC. The rearrangement joins TRBV7-9 to TRBJ2-1, with D possibly matching TRBD1 (5 bases). Germline lookup yields CDR1 SEHNR and CDR2 FQNEAQ (reference sequence). The CDR3 is made up of 14 amino acids. V was cut by 6 bases and J by 4 bases, with 13 bases left in between.

This clone was seen only once. CDR3: CASSQEGGTSTDTQYF. Here the CDR3 DNA reads TGCGCCAGCAGCCAAGAAGGCGGGACGAGCACAGATACGCAGTATTTT. The chain has TRBV4-1 and TRBJ2-3; possibly TRBD2 for D (6 bases). The germline gives CDR1 MGHRA, CDR2 YSYEKL. This CDR3 spans 16 amino acids. V was pared by 0 bases and J by 0 bases, with 10 bases between.

The rearrangement uses TRBV5-1 and TRBJ1-1; TRBD1 matches 7 bases. The germline CDR1 and CDR2 sequences are SGHRS and YFSETQ. V dropped 4 bases and J dropped 2; count of bases not matched to a gene: 5. This CDR3 has 14 amino acids. CDR3 DNA: TGCGCCAGCAGCACCGGGACAGCCAACACTGAAGCTTTCTTT. Translated: CASSTGTANTEAFF.

This chain's CDR3 is CASSRRDQNTEAFF. The DNA of the CDR3 is TGTGCCAGCTCACGACGGGATCAGAACACTGAAGCTTTCTTT. J is TRBJ1-1 and V is TRBV18, with D uncertain. Germline V lookup: CDR1 KGHSH, CDR2 LQKENI. The CDR3 covers 14 residues. V was pared by 4 bases and J by 1 base, with 10 bases between.

The V and J genes are TRBV7-2 and TRBJ2-7; D not resolved. The CDR3 runs to 13 residues. CDR1 and CDR2 from the germline V gene are SGHTA and FQGNSA. V lost 5 bases to trimming and J lost 6 bases, with 14 bases between them. CDR3 in amino acids: CASSPYEFGEQYF. CDR3 in DNA: TGTGCCAGCAGCCCTTACGAGTTTGGCGAGCAGTACTTC. The entire variable domain, with the rest obtained from reference TRBV7-2 and TRBJ2-7, is as follows: GAGVSQSPSNKVTEKGKDVELRCDPISGHTALYWYRQSLGQGLEFLIYFQGNSAPDKSGLPSDRFSAERTGGSVSTLTIQRTQQEDSAVYLCASSPYEFGEQYFGPGTRLTVT.

The rearrangement joins TRBV6-6 to TRBJ1-1, with 8 bases fitting TRBD1. The CDR3 extends over 16 amino acids. Trimming took 4 bases from V and 1 from J; bases not matched to a gene: 8. Looked up from germline, CDR1 is MNHNY and CDR2 is SVGAGI (reference sequence). The CDR3 nucleotides are TGTGCCAGCAGTTCCCAATCGACAGGGGCGAACACTGAAGCTTTCTTT. Its translation is CASSSQSTGANTEAFF.

The gene calls are TRBV21-1 and TRBJ1-2. TRBV21-1 is a known pseudogene. The CDR3 covers 10 residues. In DNA form, the CDR3 reads TGTGCCAGGGGAGTGAGGGGCTACACCTTC. Translating gives CARGVRGYTF.

The CDR3: CASSLPTSGTDTQYF. The DNA of the CDR3 is TGTGCCAGCAGCTTACCTACTAGCGGCACAGATACGCAGTATTTT. The chain uses TRBV7-3 and TRBJ2-3, with 7 bases lining up with TRBD2. The CDR3 extends over 15 amino acids. Germline V gene data show CDR1 as SGHTA and CDR2 as FQGTGA. V lost 2 bases to trimming and J lost 1 base; unmatched junction nucleotides: 3.

Here the CDR3 reads CASSSQTGANTEAFF. CDR3 nucleotide sequence: TGCGCCAGCAGCTCACAGACAGGGGCGAACACTGAAGCTTTCTTT. The chain recombines TRBV5-1 with TRBJ1-1; 8 bases align to TRBD1. Unmatched junction bases numbered 5, after V lost 3 bases and J lost 1 base. From germline, CDR1 is SGHRS and CDR2 YFSETQ. CDR3 length: 15 residues. Based on the CDR3 plus reference TRBV5-1 and TRBJ1-1, the full variable domain is KAGVTQTPRYLIKTRGQQVTLSCSPISGHRSVSWYQQTPGQGLQFLFEYFSETQRNKGNFPGRFSGRQFSNSRSEMNVSTLELGDSALYLCASSSQTGANTEAFFGQGTRLTVV.

The chain couples TRBV9 to TRBJ1-1; D perhaps matches TRBD1 (5 bases). Germline V gives CDR1 SGDLS, CDR2 YYNGEE. There are 15 residues in the CDR3. V lost 0 bases, J lost 5 bases, and 14 bases lay in between. The CDR3 coding sequence is TGTGCCAGCAGCGTAGCCCCTCGGGGGGAGACTGAAGCTTTCTTT. It specifies CASSVAPRGETEAFF.

The rearrangement joins TRBV5-1 to TRBJ1-1; TRBD1 is a possible D gene (6 bases). The CDR3 has 17 amino acids. Germline CDR1 reads SGHRS; CDR2 reads YFSETQ. V was shortened by 2 bases and J by 3 bases, with 20 bases between the two germline ends. The CDR3 sequence is CASSLGTTGRGYTEAFF. In nucleotides, the CDR3 is TGCGCCAGCAGCTTAGGGACAACAGGGAGAGGATACACTGAAGCTTTCTTT.

The chain uses TRBV7-8 and TRBJ1-2, with D unclear. Between the trimmed V and J ends, which lost 3 bases and 2 bases, there was a span of 10 bases. Germline CDR1 reads SGHVS; CDR2 reads FQNEAQ. The CDR3 extends over 14 amino acids. As DNA, the CDR3 is TGTGCCAGCAGCTTGGAGGGTCGCAACTATGGCTACACCTTC. Encoded protein: CASSLEGRNYGYTF.

V is TRBV9 and J is TRBJ2-5; the match to TRBD2 covers 11 bases. CDR3 length: 18 amino acids. Germline assignment: CDR1 SGDLS and CDR2 YYNGEE. After removal of 3 bases from V and 0 bases from J, the junction contained 10 bases not matched to a gene. The CDR3 region is CASSAGGLAGGNQETQYF. CDR3 DNA sequence: TGTGCCAGCAGCGCAGGGGGGCTAGCGGGAGGAAACCAAGAGACCCAGTACTTC. Variable domain in full (rest from reference TRBV9 and TRBJ2-5): DSGVTQTPKHLITATGQRVTLRCSPRSGDLSVYWYQQSLDQGLQFLIQYYNGEERAKGNILERFSAQQFPDLHSELNLSSLELGDSALYFCASSAGGLAGGNQETQYFGPGTRLLVL.

The chain recombines TRBV13 with TRBJ2-4; D unresolved. This CDR3 has 12 amino acids. The V and J ends lost 6 bases and 5 bases respectively, with 8 bases between them. The germline V gene encodes CDR1 PRHDT and CDR2 FYEKMQ (reference sequence). CDR3 nucleotides: TGTGCCAGCAGGGGCCTTGAAAACATTCAGTACTTC. This sequence encodes CASRGLENIQYF.

The chain employs TRBV2 and TRBJ1-4; 8 bases are a match to TRBD1. V lost 7 bases and J lost 2; bases outside the gene matches: 6. CDR3 length: 15 amino acids. CDR1 and CDR2 (germline): SNHLY, FYNNEI. The CDR3 sequence: CASNDQGATNEKLFF. The CDR3 DNA follows: TGTGCCAGCAATGATCAGGGGGCCACTAATGAAAAACTGTTTTTT.

On this clone itself: In the same sample, other DNA sequences code for this CDR3. The chain employs TRBV18 and TRBJ1-4; no reliable D call. Trimming left V 0 bases short and J 0 bases short, with 5 bases between. The CDR3 sequence is 15 residues long. CDR1 and CDR2 from the germline V gene are KGHSH and LQKENI. The CDR3 DNA is TGTGCCAGCTCACCACCCGGGGCAACTAATGAAAAACTGTTTTTT. Amino acids: CASSPPGATNEKLFF.

The V gene is TRBV19, the J gene TRBJ2-2; D uncertain. V lost 3 bases and J lost 1, with 6 bases in between. Germline CDR1 LNHDA, CDR2 SQIVND (reference sequence). The CDR3 contains 14 residues. The CDR3 protein is CASSIVRNTGELFF. DNA for the CDR3: TGTGCCAGTAGTATCGTGAGGAACACCGGGGAGCTGTTTTTT.

The chain combines TRBV18 with TRBJ1-5, with 7 positions matching TRBD1. Unmatched junction bases numbered 13, after V lost 5 bases and J lost 6 bases. Germline CDR1 and CDR2: KGHSH and LQKENI. CDR3 length: 16 residues. In nucleotides, the CDR3 is TGTGCCAGCTCAGAGAGGACAGGTGGGTTTGGTCAGCCCCAGCATTTT. Its translation: CASSERTGGFGQPQHF.

V gene TRBV7-3 combines with J gene TRBJ2-3; 10 nucleotides align to TRBD1. Trimming removed 5 bases from V and 4 bases from J; junction bases left unmatched: 6. The CDR3 extends over 15 amino acids. Germline V CDR1 and CDR2: SGHTA, FQGTGA. The CDR3 coding sequence is TGTGCCAGCAGCCCAGAGACAGGGGGCCCAGATACGCAGTATTTT. Its translation is CASSPETGGPDTQYF.

This clone came up once. The chain carries TRBV9 and TRBJ2-7; D perhaps matches TRBD2 (6 bases). The CDR3 loop spans 18 amino acids. Trimming removed 0 bases from V and 0 bases from J, with 19 bases in between. Germline V gives CDR1 SGDLS, CDR2 YYNGEE. The CDR3 region is CASSVAGSGYPSSYEQYF. The CDR3 bases are TGTGCCAGCAGCGTAGCTGGTAGCGGTTATCCGAGCTCCTACGAGCAGTACTTC.

The chain has TRBV19 and TRBJ1-1, with no clear D. Trimming stripped 5 bases from V and 2 bases from J, with 15 bases between. Germline V gene lookup returns CDR1 LNHDA and CDR2 SQIVND (reference sequence). The CDR3 totals 15 residues. The CDR3 here is CASSSSRPGNTEAFF. In nucleotides, the CDR3 is TGTGCCAGTAGTTCCTCGCGACCTGGAAACACTGAAGCTTTCTTT.

This clone was found once. This chain's CDR3 is CATSTLGGRDLSFGTQYF. CDR3 DNA: TGTGCCACCAGCACCCTAGGGGGTCGAGACCTCTCGTTCGGGACCCAGTACTTC. The chain recombines TRBV15 with TRBJ2-5, with D possibly TRBD1 on 6 matching bases. V lost 4 bases, J lost 7 bases, and 28 bases lay in between. The CDR3 extends over 18 amino acids. Per the germline V gene, CDR1 is LNHNV and CDR2 is YYDKDF (reference sequence).

This chain joins TRBV5-6 and TRBJ2-3, with 9 bases aligning to TRBD2. Germline trimming cut 0 bases from V and 0 bases from J; bases unmatched to any gene: 8. This CDR3 region has 18 residues. Per germline, CDR1 SGHDT and CDR2 YYEEEE. The CDR3 reads CASSLEAAGGPSTDTQYF. In DNA form, the CDR3 reads TGTGCCAGCAGCTTGGAAGCAGCGGGAGGCCCTAGCACAGATACGCAGTATTTT.